One and the same sample provided the 29 T cell receptor beta chains below, sequenced in a study of blood T cell repertoires in COVID-19. This table comes from immunoSEQ multiplex PCR, and its TCRdb copy is limited to in-frame clones, with some not included. The data show about 120,000 clones, under 90% seen once. The source material was peripheral blood. The source is a man in his 60s with acute or convalescent COVID-19.

This chain links TRBV7-3 with TRBJ2-1, with 12 bases identical to TRBD2. The ends lost 4 bases at V and 10 bases at J; junction bases unmatched: 5. The CDR3 runs 14 residues. CDR1 and CDR2 from the germline V gene are SGHTA and FQGTGA. The DNA for the CDR3 is TGTGCCAGCAGCTCCGGGACTAGCGGGCGGGAGCAGTTCTTC. Translating it yields CASSSGTSGREQFF.

This chain joins TRBV6-5 and TRBJ2-7; D is perhaps TRBD2 (5 bases). With 7 bases removed from V and 5 bases from J, the gap between germline ends came to 18 bases. Germline assignment: CDR1 MNHEY and CDR2 SVGAGI. The CDR3 is made up of 14 amino acids. The CDR3 DNA reads TGTGCCAGCACCAAGACCGGGGTCGGCAACGAGCAGTACTTC. Translated, it gives CASTKTGVGNEQYF.

The chain uses TRBV14 and TRBJ2-3; D gene ambiguous. This CDR3 is 12 amino acids long. Germline CDR1 SGHDN, CDR2 FVKESK. The V end lost 3 bases, the J end lost 5 bases, and 6 bases lay between the germline ends. DNA for the CDR3: TGTGCCAGCAGCCAGAACGGAGATACGCAGTATTTT. This encodes CASSQNGDTQYF.

The chain employs TRBV28 and TRBJ2-2; D unclear. Germline values: CDR1 MDHEN, CDR2 SYDVKM. The CDR3 loop spans 13 amino acids. The V gene lost 2 bases and the J gene lost 4 bases, with 5 bases spanning the gap. The CDR3 loop is CASSLLRTGELFF. The CDR3 DNA reads as TGTGCCAGCAGTTTACTCCGCACCGGGGAGCTGTTTTTT.

This chain joins TRBV6-5 and TRBJ2-2; D possibly corresponds to TRBD1 (6 bases). The germline V gene encodes CDR1 MNHEY and CDR2 SVGAGI. The CDR3 length is 15 residues. V was trimmed by 4 bases and J by 3 bases, leaving 12 bases between them. The CDR3 DNA follows: TGTGCCAGCAGTTCGACAGGAGCATACACCGGGGAGCTGTTTTTT. Amino acid sequence: CASSSTGAYTGELFF.

This clone was detected many times. V is TRBV7-9 and J is TRBJ2-2, with a weak D call TRBD1 (5 bases). Looked up from germline, CDR1 is SEHNR and CDR2 is FQNEAQ (reference sequence). The CDR3 consists of 16 residues. V was shortened by 11 bases and J by 1 base, with 20 bases between the two germline ends. DNA of the CDR3: TGTGCCTCTCAGGGCCCTGGACAAGAGAACACCGGGGAGCTGTTTTTT. Translating gives CASQGPGQENTGELFF.

As DNA, the CDR3 is TGTGCCAGCAGCTCCGGTTACGAGCAGTACTTC. Its translation: CASSSGYEQYF. The chain combines TRBV11-2 with TRBJ2-7; D is ambiguous. The CDR3 is 11 residues long. Germline V gives CDR1 SGHAT, CDR2 FQNNGV. Between the trimmed V and J ends, which lost 4 bases and 4 bases, there was a span of 5 bases. Based on the CDR3 plus reference TRBV11-2 and TRBJ2-7, the full variable domain is EAGVAQSPRYKIIEKRQSVAFWCNPISGHATLYWYQQILGQGPKLLIQFQNNGVVDDSQLPKDRFSAERLKGVDSTLKIQPAKLEDSAVYLCASSSGYEQYFGPGTRLTVT.

The V call is TRBV27, the J call TRBJ1-6; D is unresolved. The germline V gene has CDR1 MNHEY and CDR2 SMNVEV (reference sequence). V lost 6 bases and J lost 5, with 17 bases in between. The CDR3 length is 16 residues. Written as DNA, the CDR3 is TGTGCCAGCAGACGTACGGGAACGGATCATAATTCACCCCTCCACTTT. Translating gives CASRRTGTDHNSPLHF.

For the CDR3, the DNA is TGTGCCAGCAGCTTAGTATCCTCTGGAAACACCATATATTTT. Its translation is CASSLVSSGNTIYF. The rearrangement joins TRBV11-2 to TRBJ1-3, with unresolved D. Germline-derived CDR1 and CDR2 are SGHAT and FQNNGV. This CDR3 has 14 amino acids. The V end lost 1 base, the J end lost 0 bases, and 4 bases lay between the germline ends.

V gene TRBV19 combines with J gene TRBJ1-1, with a weak D call TRBD1 (5 bases). The CDR3 is 14 amino acids. V lost 3 bases, J lost 1 base, and 9 bases lay in between. The germline gives CDR1 LNHDA, CDR2 SQIVND (reference sequence). CDR3 loop: CASSMQGSNTEAFF. The CDR3 DNA is TGTGCCAGTAGTATGCAGGGATCGAACACTGAAGCTTTCTTT.

The chain recombines TRBV28 with TRBJ2-7; D is ambiguous. V was shortened by 6 bases and J by 3 bases, with 12 bases between the two germline ends. This CDR3 contains 13 residues. Germline values: CDR1 MDHEN, CDR2 SYDVKM. The CDR3 sequence is CASSLGSVYEQYF. CDR3 in DNA: TGTGCCAGCAGCTTGGGCTCAGTCTACGAGCAGTACTTC.

The chain joins TRBV7-9 to TRBJ2-7, with D tentatively TRBD1 (6 bases). The germline V and J ends were trimmed by 2 bases and 2 bases, with 13 bases remaining between them. The CDR3 spans 15 residues. Germline V lookup: CDR1 SEHNR, CDR2 FQNEAQ (reference sequence). CDR3 DNA: TGTGCCAGCAGCTTAATCCGGACAGAGACCTACGAGCAGTACTTC. Encoded protein: CASSLIRTETYEQYF. Using reference TRBV7-9 and TRBJ2-7 for the parts outside the CDR3, the full variable domain is DTGVSQNPRHKITKRGQNVTFRCDPISEHNRLYWYRQTLGQGPEFLTYFQNEAQLEKSRLLSDRFSAERPKGSFSTLEIQRTEQGDSAMYLCASSLIRTETYEQYFGPGTRLTVT.

Points on this clone: No conserved phenylalanine or tryptophan ends this CDR3, so it is likely a read error. The chain couples TRBV4-3 to TRBJ2-7; 8 positions match TRBD2. The trim removed 1 base at V and 0 bases at J, leaving 2 bases unmatched. This CDR3 has 15 amino acids. Germline CDR1 is LGHNA and CDR2 is YSLEER. The CDR3 loop is CASSQGAGGSYEQYL. The CDR3 DNA sequence: TGCGCCAGCAGCCAAGGGGCGGGAGGCTCCTACGAGCAGTACCTC.

The V gene is TRBV7-8, the J gene TRBJ1-1; 10 nucleotides line up with TRBD1. The ends lost 8 bases at V and 1 base at J; junction bases unmatched: 10. This CDR3 spans 16 amino acids. The germline V gene has CDR1 SGHVS and CDR2 FQNEAQ. CDR3 sequence reads: CASHPWTGGTNTEAFF. Here the CDR3 DNA reads TGTGCCAGCCACCCCTGGACAGGGGGAACGAACACTGAAGCTTTCTTT.

This clone was seen more than once but under ten times. The V and J genes are TRBV19 and TRBJ2-3; 7 positions match TRBD1. Germline lookup yields CDR1 LNHDA and CDR2 SQIVND (reference sequence). This CDR3 comprises 15 residues. Trimming took 6 bases from V and 4 from J; bases not matched to a gene: 10. The CDR3, as DNA: TGTGCCAGTAGCCCACAGGGGAAAGGGGCAGATACGCAGTATTTT. The encoded protein is CASSPQGKGADTQYF.

This chain's CDR3 is CASSPPGLRSGELFF. CDR3 DNA sequence: TGTGCCAGCAGTCCGCCGGGACTTCGATCCGGGGAGCTGTTTTTT. The rearrangement uses TRBV27 and TRBJ2-2; possibly TRBD2 for D (6 bases). CDR3 length: 15 residues. V shed 5 bases and J shed 6 bases, with 16 bases lying between them. The germline gives CDR1 MNHEY, CDR2 SMNVEV (reference sequence).

The J gene is TRBJ2-7, the V gene TRBV5-6; 8 bases are a match to TRBD2. This CDR3 region has 18 residues. Germline V gene sequence: CDR1 SGHDT, CDR2 YYEEEE. V lost 4 bases, J lost 1 base, and 16 bases stayed unmatched. The CDR3 nucleotides are TGTGCCAGCAGCCCTAAAAAGAGAGCCGGGACTAGGTCCTACGAGCAGTACTTC. As protein: CASSPKKRAGTRSYEQYF. Using reference TRBV5-6 and TRBJ2-7 for the parts outside the CDR3, the full variable domain is DAGVTQSPTHLIKTRGQQVTLRCSPKSGHDTVSWYQQALGQGPQFIFQYYEEEERQRGNFPDRFSGHQFPNYSSELNVNALLLGDSALYLCASSPKKRAGTRSYEQYFGPGTRLTVT.

This clone was counted a single time. CDR3 amino acids: CASSQSTGLAERREQFF. In DNA, the CDR3 is TGTGCCAGCAGCCAAAGCACGGGACTAGCGGAGCGCCGTGAGCAGTTCTTC. The V gene is TRBV11-3, the J gene TRBJ2-1; 11 bases agree with TRBD2. Looked up from germline, CDR1 is SGHNT and CDR2 is YENEEA. This CDR3 is 17 amino acids long. V dropped 5 bases and J dropped 9; count of bases not matched to a gene: 15.

This sequence joins TRBV6-5 and TRBJ2-7; tentative D call: TRBD2 (7 bases). The germline gives CDR1 MNHEY, CDR2 SVGAGI. The ends were cut back, 10 bases at V and 2 bases at J, with 15 bases in the middle. This CDR3 spans 13 amino acids. CDR3: CATYGGRAYEQYF. CDR3 coding DNA: TGTGCCACGTACGGGGGGCGTGCCTACGAGCAGTACTTC.

The chain combines TRBV11-3 with TRBJ2-5; D perhaps matches TRBD2 (6 bases). Germline loops: CDR1 SGHNT, CDR2 YENEEA. V dropped 1 base and J dropped 4 bases, with 7 bases sitting between them. The CDR3 is 13 residues long. CDR3 sequence: CASSLGGGETQYF. The CDR3 DNA reads TGTGCCAGCAGCTTAGGGGGAGGAGAGACCCAGTACTTC.

About this clone: One end of the junction varies from germline; a read error may be responsible. This chain links TRBV5-6 with TRBJ1-2; 8 bases match TRBD1. This CDR3 has 16 amino acids. Germline V CDR1 and CDR2: SGHDT, YYEEEE. The CDR3 region is CASSLDRERKRDGYTF. As DNA, the CDR3 is TGTGCCAGCAGTTTGGACAGGGAAAGAAAGCGTGACGGCTACACCTTC.

The V call is TRBV3-1 (or the pseudogene TRBV3-2), the J call TRBJ1-1; 9 nucleotides match TRBD1. Germline V CDR1 and CDR2: LGHDT, YNNKEL (reference sequence). J lost 6 bases, V lost 1 base, and 15 bases had no gene match. There are 18 residues in the CDR3. The CDR3 bases are TGTGCCAGCAGCCAAGGCTATACGACAGGGGGGAGGTTGGCTGAAGCTTTCTTT. Translating gives CASSQGYTTGGRLAEAFF.

The chain has TRBV6-5 and TRBJ2-7; D not resolved. There are 15 residues in the CDR3. The germline V and J ends were trimmed by 0 bases and 0 bases, with 9 bases remaining between them. Per the germline V gene, CDR1 is MNHEY and CDR2 is SVGAGI. In nucleotides, the CDR3 is TGTGCCAGCAGTTACTCTACGCGCGGCTCCTACGAGCAGTACTTC. Translating it yields CASSYSTRGSYEQYF.

The rearrangement links TRBV15 to TRBJ1-2; D might be TRBD1 (6 bases). The V and J ends lost 5 bases and 1 base respectively, with 8 bases between them. CDR1 is LNHNV and CDR2 is YYDKDF in the germline V gene (reference sequence). The CDR3 runs 13 residues. The CDR3 sequence: CATSPDSNYGYTF. CDR3 DNA sequence: TGTGCCACCAGCCCGGACAGTAACTATGGCTACACCTTC.

V and J are TRBV11-1 and TRBJ2-2; 7 bases line up with TRBD2. The ends lost 5 bases at V and 5 bases at J; junction bases unmatched: 5. This CDR3 spans 14 amino acids. Germline CDR1 is SGHAT and CDR2 is FQDESV (reference sequence). CDR3 sequence (DNA): TGTGCCAGCAGCCTGGGGAGGGCAACCGGGGAGCTGTTTTTT. This translates into CASSLGRATGELFF.

The V call is TRBV7-2, the J call TRBJ1-5, with D perhaps TRBD1 (6 bases). Germline V gene lookup returns CDR1 SGHTA and CDR2 FQGNSA. The CDR3 is 15 residues long. The germline V and J ends were trimmed by 4 bases and 4 bases, with 14 bases remaining between them. The DNA of the CDR3 is TGTGCCAGCAGCTACACCGGGACAACAAATCAGCCCCAGCATTTT. Translating it yields CASSYTGTTNQPQHF. Together with reference TRBV7-2 and TRBJ1-5, the CDR3 gives the full variable domain: GAGVSQSPSNKVTEKGKDVELRCDPISGHTALYWYRQSLGQGLEFLIYFQGNSAPDKSGLPSDRFSAERTGGSVSTLTIQRTQQEDSAVYLCASSYTGTTNQPQHFGDGTRLSIL.

Only one count was recorded for this clone. The V and J genes are TRBV21-1 and TRBJ2-3; the listed D gene, TRBD2, was not tested against the DNA. TRBV21-1 represents a pseudogene. The length of the CDR3 is 16 residues. CDR3 coding DNA: TGTGCCAGCAGCCCCCAGCTGCGGGAGGCAACAGATACGCAGTATTTT. This encodes CASSPQLREATDTQYF.

The chain joins TRBV5-1 to TRBJ1-4, with a possible D match to TRBD1 (6 bases). The germline gives CDR1 SGHRS, CDR2 YFSETQ. Trimming removed 5 bases at V and 2 bases at J, with 13 bases between. The CDR3 extends over 15 amino acids. This CDR3 reads CASRENRVTNEKLFF. The CDR3 nucleotides are TGCGCCAGCAGGGAGAACAGGGTTACTAATGAAAAACTGTTTTTT.

The chain employs TRBV19 and TRBJ1-5; 8 positions agree with TRBD1. V trimming: 6 bases; J trimming: 7 bases; junction bases outside the gene matches: 14. The CDR3 consists of 16 residues. The V gene's germline CDR1 is LNHDA and CDR2 SQIVND (reference sequence). For the CDR3, the DNA is TGTGCCAGTAGAGGGGACAGGCTTCACCGGGGGCAGCCCCAGCATTTT. Translating gives CASRGDRLHRGQPQHF.